This entry is about one T cell receptor (beta chain). Germline assignment: CDR1 LGHDT and CDR2 YNNKEL (reference sequence). J was trimmed by 2 bases and V by 4 bases; bases with no gene match: 10. The CDR3 length is 17 residues. These data come from a study of control samples from healthy donors and cancer patients. TCRdb's copy holds only in-frame clones and misses some; the assay was immunoSEQ multiplex PCR. Of hundreds of thousands of clones in the sample, around 90% are singletons; the top ten hold around 6.4%. The sample comprised PBMCs. The TCR sequence derives from a man aged 35 to 55 with head and neck cancer. This sequence joins TRBV3-1 (or the pseudogene TRBV3-2) and TRBJ2-7; 11 nucleotides match TRBD2. The CDR3 DNA reads TGTGCCAGCAGCCGAAGCGGGACTAGCGGCAGTCCCTACGAGCAGTACTTC. It translates to CASSRSGTSGSPYEQYF.